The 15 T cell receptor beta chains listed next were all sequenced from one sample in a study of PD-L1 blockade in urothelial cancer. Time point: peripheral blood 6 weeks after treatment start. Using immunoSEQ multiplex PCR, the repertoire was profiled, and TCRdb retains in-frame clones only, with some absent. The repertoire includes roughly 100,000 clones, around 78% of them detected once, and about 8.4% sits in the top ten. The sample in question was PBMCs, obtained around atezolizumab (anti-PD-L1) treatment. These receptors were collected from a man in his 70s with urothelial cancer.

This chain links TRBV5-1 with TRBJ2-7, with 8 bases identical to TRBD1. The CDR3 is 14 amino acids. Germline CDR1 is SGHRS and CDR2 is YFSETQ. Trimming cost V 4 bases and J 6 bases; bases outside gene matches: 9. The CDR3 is CASSTRDRTTEQYF. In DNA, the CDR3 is TGCGCCAGCAGCACCCGGGACAGGACTACCGAGCAGTACTTC. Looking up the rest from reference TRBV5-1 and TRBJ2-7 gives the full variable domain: KAGVTQTPRYLIKTRGQQVTLSCSPISGHRSVSWYQQTPGQGLQFLFEYFSETQRNKGNFPGRFSGRQFSNSRSEMNVSTLELGDSALYLCASSTRDRTTEQYFGPGTRLTVT.

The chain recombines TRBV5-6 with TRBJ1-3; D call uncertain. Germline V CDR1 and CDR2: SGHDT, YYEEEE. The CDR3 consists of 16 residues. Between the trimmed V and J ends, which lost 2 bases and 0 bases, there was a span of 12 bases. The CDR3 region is CASSFGGRGSGNTIYF. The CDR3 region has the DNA TGTGCCAGCAGCTTTGGCGGCCGGGGCTCTGGAAACACCATATATTTT. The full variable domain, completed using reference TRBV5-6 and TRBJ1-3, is DAGVTQSPTHLIKTRGQQVTLRCSPKSGHDTVSWYQQALGQGPQFIFQYYEEEERQRGNFPDRFSGHQFPNYSSELNVNALLLGDSALYLCASSFGGRGSGNTIYFGEGSWLTVV.

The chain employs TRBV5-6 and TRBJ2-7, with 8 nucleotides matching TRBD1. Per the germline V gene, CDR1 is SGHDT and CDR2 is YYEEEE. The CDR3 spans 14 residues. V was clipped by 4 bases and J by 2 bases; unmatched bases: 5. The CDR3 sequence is CASSLRDRTYEQYF. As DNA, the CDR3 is TGTGCCAGCAGCCTGAGGGACAGGACCTACGAGCAGTACTTC. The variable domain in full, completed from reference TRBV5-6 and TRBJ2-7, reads DAGVTQSPTHLIKTRGQQVTLRCSPKSGHDTVSWYQQALGQGPQFIFQYYEEEERQRGNFPDRFSGHQFPNYSSELNVNALLLGDSALYLCASSLRDRTYEQYFGPGTRLTVT.

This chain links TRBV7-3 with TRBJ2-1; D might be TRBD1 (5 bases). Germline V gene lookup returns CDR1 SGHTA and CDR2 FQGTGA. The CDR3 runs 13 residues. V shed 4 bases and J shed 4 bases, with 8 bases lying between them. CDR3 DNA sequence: TGTGCCAGCAGCTCGCAGGGTTACAATGAGCAGTTCTTC. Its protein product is CASSSQGYNEQFF.

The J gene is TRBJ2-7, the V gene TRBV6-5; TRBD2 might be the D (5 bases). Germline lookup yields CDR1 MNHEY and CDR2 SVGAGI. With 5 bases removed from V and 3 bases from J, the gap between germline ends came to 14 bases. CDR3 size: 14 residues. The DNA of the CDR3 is TGTGCCAGCAGTAGGGCTTCGAGGGACTACGAGCAGTACTTC. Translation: CASSRASRDYEQYF.

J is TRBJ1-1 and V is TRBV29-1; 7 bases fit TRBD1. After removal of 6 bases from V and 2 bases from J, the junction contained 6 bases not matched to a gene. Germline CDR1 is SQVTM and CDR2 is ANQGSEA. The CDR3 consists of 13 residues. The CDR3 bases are TGCAGCGTCGTAACAGGGGTTAACACTGAAGCTTTCTTT. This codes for CSVVTGVNTEAFF.

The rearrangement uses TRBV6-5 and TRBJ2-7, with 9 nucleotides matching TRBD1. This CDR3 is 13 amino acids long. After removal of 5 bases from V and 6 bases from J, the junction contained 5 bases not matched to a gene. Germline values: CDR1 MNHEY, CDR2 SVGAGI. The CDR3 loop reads CASSPGTGFEQYF. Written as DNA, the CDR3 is TGTGCCAGCAGTCCCGGGACAGGGTTCGAGCAGTACTTC.

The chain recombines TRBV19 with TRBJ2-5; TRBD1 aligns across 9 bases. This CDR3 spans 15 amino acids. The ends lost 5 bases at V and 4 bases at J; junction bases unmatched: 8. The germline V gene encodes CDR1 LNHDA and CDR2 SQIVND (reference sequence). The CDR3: CASSQPGQGRETQYF. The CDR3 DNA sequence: TGTGCCAGTAGTCAGCCTGGACAGGGGCGAGAGACCCAGTACTTC.

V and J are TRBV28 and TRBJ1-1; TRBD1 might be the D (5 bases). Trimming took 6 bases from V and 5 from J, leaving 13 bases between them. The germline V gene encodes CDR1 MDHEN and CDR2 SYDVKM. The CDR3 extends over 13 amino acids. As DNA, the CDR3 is TGTGCCAGCAGCTCAGGGATTCCGACTGAAGCTTTCTTT. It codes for CASSSGIPTEAFF.

For the CDR3, the DNA is TGTGCCAGCAGCTCCAAATCCGGGACAGCGGACGGCTACACCTTC. Amino acids: CASSSKSGTADGYTF. The V gene is TRBV2, the J gene TRBJ1-2; 7 bases map to TRBD1. The CDR3 covers 15 residues. The junction had 15 bases not matched to a gene; V was cut back by 6 bases and J by 8 bases. Germline assignment: CDR1 SNHLY and CDR2 FYNNEI.

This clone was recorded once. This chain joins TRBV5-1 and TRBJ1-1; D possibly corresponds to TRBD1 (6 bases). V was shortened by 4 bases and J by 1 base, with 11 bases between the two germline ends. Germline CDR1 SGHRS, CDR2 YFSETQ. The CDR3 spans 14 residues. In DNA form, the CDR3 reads TGCGCCAGCAGCGCCTCAGGGGCGAACACTGAAGCTTTCTTT. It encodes CASSASGANTEAFF.

The CDR3 DNA sequence: TGTGCCAGCAGCTTGTTTAAGGAAGGGGCGGCCTACGAGCAGTACTTC. Its translation is CASSLFKEGAAYEQYF. V is TRBV5-5 and J is TRBJ2-7; TRBD1 might be the D (5 bases). This CDR3 contains 16 residues. V was shortened by 1 base and J by 2 bases, with 16 bases between the two germline ends. Germline CDR1 reads SGHKS; CDR2 reads YYEKEE (reference sequence). Combining the CDR3 with reference TRBV5-5 and TRBJ2-7 gives the whole variable domain DAGVTQSPTHLIKTRGQQVTLRCSPISGHKSVSWYQQVLGQGPQFIFQYYEKEERGRGNFPDRFSARQFPNYSSELNVNALLLGDSALYLCASSLFKEGAAYEQYFGPGTRLTVT.

In DNA form, the CDR3 reads TGTGCCAGCAGCTTAAACAGGGGCGATAATGAGCAGTTCTTC. Translating it yields CASSLNRGDNEQFF. The chain uses TRBV11-3 and TRBJ2-1; 7 bases align to TRBD1. V dropped 2 bases and J dropped 7; count of bases not matched to a gene: 5. CDR1 and CDR2 (germline): SGHNT, YENEEA. The CDR3 has 14 residues.

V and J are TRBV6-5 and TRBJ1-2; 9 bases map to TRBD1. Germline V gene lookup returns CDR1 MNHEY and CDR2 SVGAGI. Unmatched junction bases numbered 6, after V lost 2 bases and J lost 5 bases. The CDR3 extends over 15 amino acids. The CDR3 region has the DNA TGTGCCAGCAGTTACCGGGACAGGGTAGGGTATGGCTACACCTTC. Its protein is CASSYRDRVGYGYTF.

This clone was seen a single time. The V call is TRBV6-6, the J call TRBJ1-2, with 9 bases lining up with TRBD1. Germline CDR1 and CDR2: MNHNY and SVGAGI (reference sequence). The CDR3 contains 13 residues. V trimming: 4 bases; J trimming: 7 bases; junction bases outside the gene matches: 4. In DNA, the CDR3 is TGTGCCAGCAGTTCGGGACAGGGACGTGGCTACACCTTC. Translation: CASSSGQGRGYTF.